Each of the 4 T cell receptor beta chains below was sequenced from the same sample in a study of molecular identifiers for immune sequencing clone quantification. TCRdb recomputed calls from the PCR reads with MiXCR, one row per CDR3 protein. The sample includes under 800,000 distinct CDR3 sequences, around 25% seen only once; the top ten take about 0.8%. The sample was naive CD8+ T cells from blood, with Jurkat cell RNA spiked in. Specified subset: FACS-sorted CD8+CD4-CCR7+CD45RA+ naive T cells. The source is a human donor in good health. Some libraries in this study had Jurkat cell RNA spiked in.

The sample holds many counts of this clonotype. This chain uses TRBV7-2 with TRBJ1-3; a weak D match, TRBD1 (6 bases). This CDR3 contains 15 residues. CDR1 and CDR2 (germline): SGHTA, FQGNSA. V was pared by 6 bases and J by 0 bases, with 12 bases between. The CDR3 DNA sequence: TGTGCCAGCAGACCGGGACAACTCTCTGGAAACACCATATATTTT. Translating gives CASRPGQLSGNTIYF.

The chain combines TRBV12-3 or TRBV12-4 with TRBJ1-4; no definite D call. Trimming pared 3 bases from V and 5 bases from J, leaving 7 bases between. The length of the CDR3 is 13 residues. This CDR3 reads CASSFAENEKLFF. DNA of the CDR3: TGTGCCAGCAGTTTCGCAGAAAATGAAAAACTGTTTTTT.

This clonotype was observed a handful of times. V is TRBV4-1 and J is TRBJ2-4, with D perhaps TRBD1 or TRBD2 (6 bases each). The CDR3 runs 18 residues. From germline, CDR1 is MGHRA and CDR2 YSYEKL. The V end lost 2 bases, the J end lost 3 bases, and 20 bases lay between the germline ends. CDR3 coding DNA: TGCGCCAGCAGCCAATCAATTAAGGGGGGAGTCGGCAAAAACATTCAGTACTTC. Its protein product is CASSQSIKGGVGKNIQYF.

V gene TRBV5-6 combines with J gene TRBJ1-1; the D gene is possibly TRBD1 (5 bases). The germline V and J ends were trimmed by 3 bases and 1 base, with 16 bases remaining between them. In germline, CDR1 is SGHDT, CDR2 YYEEEE. This CDR3 comprises 16 residues. The CDR3 DNA is TGTGCCAGCAGCTCACTGGGGGGTTTTGGGAACACTGAAGCTTTCTTT. As protein: CASSSLGGFGNTEAFF. Full variable domain (outside the CDR3, taken from reference TRBV5-6 and TRBJ1-1): DAGVTQSPTHLIKTRGQQVTLRCSPKSGHDTVSWYQQALGQGPQFIFQYYEEEERQRGNFPDRFSGHQFPNYSSELNVNALLLGDSALYLCASSSLGGFGNTEAFFGQGTRLTVV.